This T cell receptor beta chain was recorded in a study of Ad26.COV2.S vaccination and SARS-CoV-2 variants. Whole-study context: Ad26.COV2.S was injected intramuscularly once or twice, 56 days apart.

The method was immunoSEQ multiplex PCR; TCRdb's version includes in-frame clones alone and lacks a portion of them. The data hold roughly 300,000 clones, with about 86% observed a single time. CDR1 is LGHNA and CDR2 is YSLEER in the germline V gene. The CDR3 is 14 amino acids. The V gene lost 0 bases and the J gene lost 10 bases, with 15 bases spanning the gap. This sample's treatment: roughly 20 received Ad26.COV2.S at low or high dose, single or two shots; roughly 5 received placebo; per-sample allocation not given. Day 63 after the first injection of vaccine or placebo was the sampling time. It was Wuhan-strain SARS-CoV-2 spike that the Ad26 vaccine vector expressed.

J is TRBJ1-1 and V is TRBV4-3; D uncertain. This receptor was obtained from a person aged 18-60 years who received the Ad26.COV2.S COVID-19 vaccine or a placebo. The material sequenced was peripheral blood, taken in a trial of Ad26.COV2.S vaccine versus placebo. The CDR3 nucleotides read TGCGCCAGCAGCCAAGAACCGAGGTCAAGTGTAGCTTTCTTT. It yields the protein CASSQEPRSSVAFF.